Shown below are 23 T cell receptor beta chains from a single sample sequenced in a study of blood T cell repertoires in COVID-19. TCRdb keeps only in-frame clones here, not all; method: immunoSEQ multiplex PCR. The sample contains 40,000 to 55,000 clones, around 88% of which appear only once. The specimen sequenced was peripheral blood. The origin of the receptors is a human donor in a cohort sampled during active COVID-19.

The CDR3 bases are TGTGCCAGCAGCTTAGACGTAGCGGGGGGTGGAGATACGCAGTATTTT. It specifies CASSLDVAGGGDTQYF. The rearrangement links TRBV7-2 to TRBJ2-3, with 10 bases matching TRBD2. V lost 1 base to trimming and J lost 5 bases; unmatched junction nucleotides: 6. Germline V lookup: CDR1 SGHTA, CDR2 FQGNSA. The CDR3 totals 16 residues.

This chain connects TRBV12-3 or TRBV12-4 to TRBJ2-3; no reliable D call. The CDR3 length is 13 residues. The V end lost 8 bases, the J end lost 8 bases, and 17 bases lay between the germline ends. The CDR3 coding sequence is TGTGCCAGCGCGGCGCTCATGTCGGGTACGCAGTATTTT. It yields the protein CASAALMSGTQYF.

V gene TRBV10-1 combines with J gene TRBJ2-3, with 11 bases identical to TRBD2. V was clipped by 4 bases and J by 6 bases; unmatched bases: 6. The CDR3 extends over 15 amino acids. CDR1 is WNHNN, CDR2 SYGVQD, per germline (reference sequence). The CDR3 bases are TGCGCCAGCAGTGTCGAACTAGCGGGGGTGGATACGCAGTATTTT. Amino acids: CASSVELAGVDTQYF.

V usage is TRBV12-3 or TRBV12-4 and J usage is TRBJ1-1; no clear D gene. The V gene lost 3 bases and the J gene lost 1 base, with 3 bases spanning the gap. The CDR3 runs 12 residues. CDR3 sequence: CASSFRNTEAFF. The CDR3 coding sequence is TGTGCCAGCAGTTTCCGGAACACTGAAGCTTTCTTT.

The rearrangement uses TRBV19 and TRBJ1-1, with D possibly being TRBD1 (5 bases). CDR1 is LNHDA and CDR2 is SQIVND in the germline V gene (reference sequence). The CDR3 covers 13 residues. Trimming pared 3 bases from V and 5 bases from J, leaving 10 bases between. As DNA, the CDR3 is TGTGCCAGTAGTATTATCCAGGGAACTGAAGCTTTCTTT. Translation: CASSIIQGTEAFF. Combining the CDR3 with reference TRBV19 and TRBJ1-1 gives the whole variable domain DGGITQSPKYLFRKEGQNVTLSCEQNLNHDAMYWYRQDPGQGLRLIYYSQIVNDFQKGDIAEGYSVSREKKESFPLTVTSAQKNPTAFYLCASSIIQGTEAFFGQGTRLTVV.

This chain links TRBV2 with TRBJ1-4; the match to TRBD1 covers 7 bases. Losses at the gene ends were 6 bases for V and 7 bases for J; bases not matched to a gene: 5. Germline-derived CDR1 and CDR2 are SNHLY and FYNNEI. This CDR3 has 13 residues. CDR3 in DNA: TGTGCCAGCAGAGACAGGGTCAGTGAAAAACTGTTTTTT. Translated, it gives CASRDRVSEKLFF. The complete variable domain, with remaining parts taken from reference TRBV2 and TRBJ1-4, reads EPEVTQTPSHQVTQMGQEVILRCVPISNHLYFYWYRQILGQKVEFLVSFYNNEISEKSEIFDDQFSVERPDGSNFTLKIRSTKLEDSAMYFCASRDRVSEKLFFGSGTQLSVL.

CDR3 coding DNA: TGTGCCAGCAGCCAAGGTGCCCACTTGAACACCGGGGAGCTGTTTTTT. Its protein product is CASSQGAHLNTGELFF. V and J are TRBV3-1 (or the pseudogene TRBV3-2) and TRBJ2-2; D ambiguous. Per germline, CDR1 LGHDT and CDR2 YNNKEL (reference sequence). Deletions cut 1 base from V and 1 base from J, with 10 bases between. CDR3 length: 16 residues.

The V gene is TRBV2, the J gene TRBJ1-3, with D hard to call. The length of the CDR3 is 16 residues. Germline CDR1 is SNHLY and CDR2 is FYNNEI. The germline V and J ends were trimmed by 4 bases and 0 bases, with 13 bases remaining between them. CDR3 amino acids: CASSGTRLSSGNTIYF. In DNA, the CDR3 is TGTGCCAGCAGTGGTACTCGACTGAGCTCTGGAAACACCATATATTTT. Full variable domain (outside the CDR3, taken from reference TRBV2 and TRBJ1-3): EPEVTQTPSHQVTQMGQEVILRCVPISNHLYFYWYRQILGQKVEFLVSFYNNEISEKSEIFDDQFSVERPDGSNFTLKIRSTKLEDSAMYFCASSGTRLSSGNTIYFGEGSWLTVV.

CDR3 bases: TGTGCCAGCAGCTTGGGACTACTGGTTCCTAATGAAAAACTGTTTTTT. As protein: CASSLGLLVPNEKLFF. This chain uses TRBV5-6 with TRBJ1-4; no clear D gene. From germline, CDR1 is SGHDT and CDR2 YYEEEE. Trimming removed 0 bases from V and 3 bases from J, with 12 bases in between. The CDR3 extends over 16 amino acids.

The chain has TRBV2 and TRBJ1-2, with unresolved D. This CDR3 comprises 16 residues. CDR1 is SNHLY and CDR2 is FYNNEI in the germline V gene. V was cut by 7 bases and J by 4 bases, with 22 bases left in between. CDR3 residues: CASNFYDNPQSYGYTF. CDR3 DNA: TGTGCCAGCAACTTCTATGACAATCCCCAAAGCTATGGCTACACCTTC.

The DNA of the CDR3 is TGTGCCAGCAGCCCTACCTCCGGGACAGATACCTACGAGCAGTACTTC. It encodes CASSPTSGTDTYEQYF. The V and J genes are TRBV6-2 or TRBV6-3 and TRBJ2-7, with TRBD1 identical over 7 bases. V lost 6 bases and J lost 2; bases outside the gene matches: 13. This CDR3 comprises 16 residues. Germline V gene sequence: CDR1 MNHEY, CDR2 SVGEGT.

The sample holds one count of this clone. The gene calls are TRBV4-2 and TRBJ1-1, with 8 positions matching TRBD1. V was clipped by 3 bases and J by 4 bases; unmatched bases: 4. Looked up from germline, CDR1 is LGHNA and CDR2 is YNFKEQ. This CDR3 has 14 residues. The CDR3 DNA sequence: TGTGCCAGCAGCCACAATACAGGGGGCACTGAAGCTTTCTTT. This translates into CASSHNTGGTEAFF.

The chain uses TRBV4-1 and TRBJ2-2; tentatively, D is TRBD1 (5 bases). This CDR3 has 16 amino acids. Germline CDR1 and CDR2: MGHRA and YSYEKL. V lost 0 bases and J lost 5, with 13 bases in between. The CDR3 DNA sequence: TGCGCCAGCAGCCAAGATATGGCAGGGTGGACCGGGGAGCTGTTTTTT. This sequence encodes CASSQDMAGWTGELFF.

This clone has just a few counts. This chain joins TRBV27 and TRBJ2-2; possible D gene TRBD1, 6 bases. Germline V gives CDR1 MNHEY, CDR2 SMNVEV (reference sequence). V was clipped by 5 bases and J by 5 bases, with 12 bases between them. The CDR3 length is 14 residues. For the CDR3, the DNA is TGTGCCAGCAGTCTGGGACAACCAACCGGGGAGCTGTTTTTT. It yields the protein CASSLGQPTGELFF.

Written as DNA, the CDR3 is TGTGCCAGCCGAACAGGGGTCTACGAGCAGTACTTC. It codes for CASRTGVYEQYF. The gene calls are TRBV6-5 and TRBJ2-7; 7 bases are shared with TRBD1. The CDR3 is 12 amino acids. The V gene's germline CDR1 is MNHEY and CDR2 SVGAGI. With V trimmed by 8 bases and J by 3 bases, 4 bases remained unmatched.

CDR3 nucleotides: TGTGCCAGCAGCTTCGGGGGACTAGCCGGGGAGACCCAGTACTTC. It is translated as CASSFGGLAGETQYF. The rearrangement links TRBV11-1 to TRBJ2-5; 9 bases agree with TRBD2. This CDR3 is built from 15 residues. The V segment lost 3 bases and the J segment 5 bases; nucleotides outside the gene matches: 7. Germline lookup yields CDR1 SGHAT and CDR2 FQDESV (reference sequence). The full variable domain, its missing parts supplied by reference TRBV11-1 and TRBJ2-5, is EAEVAQSPRYKITEKSQAVAFWCDPISGHATLYWYRQILGQGPELLVQFQDESVVDDSQLPKDRFSAERLKGVDSTLKIQPAELGDSAMYLCASSFGGLAGETQYFGPGTRLLVL.

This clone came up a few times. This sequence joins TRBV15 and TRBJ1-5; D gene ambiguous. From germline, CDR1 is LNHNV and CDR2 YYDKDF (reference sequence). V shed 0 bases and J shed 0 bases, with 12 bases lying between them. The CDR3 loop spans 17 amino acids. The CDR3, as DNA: TGTGCCACCAGCAGAGAATCGGCGGGTTATAGCAATCAGCCCCAGCATTTT. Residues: CATSRESAGYSNQPQHF.

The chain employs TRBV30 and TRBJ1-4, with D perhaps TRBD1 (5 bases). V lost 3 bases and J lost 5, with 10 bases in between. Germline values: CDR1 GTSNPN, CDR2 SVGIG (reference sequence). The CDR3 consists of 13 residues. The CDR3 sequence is CAWRRQGNEKLFF. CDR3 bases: TGTGCCTGGAGGCGCCAGGGCAATGAAAAACTGTTTTTT.

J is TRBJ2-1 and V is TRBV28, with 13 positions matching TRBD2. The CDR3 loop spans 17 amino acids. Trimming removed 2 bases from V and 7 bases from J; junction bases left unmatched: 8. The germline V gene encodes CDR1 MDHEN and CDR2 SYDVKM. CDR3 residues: CASSLPLLAGGLNEQFF. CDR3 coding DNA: TGTGCCAGCAGTTTACCTCTACTAGCGGGGGGGTTAAATGAGCAGTTCTTC. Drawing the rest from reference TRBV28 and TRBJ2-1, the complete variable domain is DVKVTQSSRYLVKRTGEKVFLECVQDMDHENMFWYRQDPGLGLRLIYFSYDVKMKEKGDIPEGYSVSREKKERFSLILESASTNQTSMYLCASSLPLLAGGLNEQFFGPGTRLTVL.

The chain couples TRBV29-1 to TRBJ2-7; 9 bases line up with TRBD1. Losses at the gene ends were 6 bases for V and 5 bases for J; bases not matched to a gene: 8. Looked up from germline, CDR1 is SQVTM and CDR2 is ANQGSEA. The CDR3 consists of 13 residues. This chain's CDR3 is CSVARDRANEQYF. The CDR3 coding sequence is TGCAGCGTGGCGAGGGACAGGGCCAACGAGCAGTACTTC.

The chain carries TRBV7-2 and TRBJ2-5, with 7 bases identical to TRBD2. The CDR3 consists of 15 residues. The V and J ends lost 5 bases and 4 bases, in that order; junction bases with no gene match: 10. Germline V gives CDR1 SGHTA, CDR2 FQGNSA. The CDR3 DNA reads TGTGCCAGCAGCAGAGGGCCGGGGGGAGGAGAGACCCAGTACTTC. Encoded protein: CASSRGPGGGETQYF.

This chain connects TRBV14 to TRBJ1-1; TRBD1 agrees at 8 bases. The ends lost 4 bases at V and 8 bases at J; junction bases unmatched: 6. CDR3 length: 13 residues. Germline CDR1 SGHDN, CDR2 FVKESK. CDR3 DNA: TGTGCCAGCAGCCCCCTCCGGACAGGGGAAGCTTTCTTT. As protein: CASSPLRTGEAFF.

CDR3 bases: TGTGCCAGCAGTTCGGCGCGACAGGGTGACTACGAGCAGTACTTC. Translated, it gives CASSSARQGDYEQYF. The chain employs TRBV6-6 and TRBJ2-7; TRBD1 agrees at 7 bases. Germline CDR1 is MNHNY and CDR2 is SVGAGI (reference sequence). The CDR3 covers 15 residues. V lost 4 bases and J lost 3; bases outside the gene matches: 9.